These 5 T cell receptor beta chains were all obtained from the same sample, sequenced in a study of neurological immune-mediated disorders. From the 5' RACE reads, TCRdb called clonotypes with MiXCR, one entry per CDR3 protein. The table shows more than 35,000 distinct CDR3 sequences, with 6% to 7% occurring only once. The sample was CD4+ T cells from blood. These receptors originate from a woman in her thirties or forties in good health.

This clonotype has at least ten counts. This rearrangement joins TRBV10-3 to TRBJ2-5; D may be TRBD2 (5 bases). This CDR3 is 14 amino acids long. V was cut by 7 bases and J by 5 bases, with 17 bases left in between. The germline V gene has CDR1 ENHRY and CDR2 SYGVKD. CDR3 in DNA: TGTGCCATCACCGAGGGCCCCGAGGCGGAGACCCAGTACTTC. Protein: CAITEGPEAETQYF.

The table lists this clonotype with many counts. The chain carries TRBV4-2 and TRBJ2-1; maybe TRBD1 (5 bases). Trimming removed 0 bases from V and 9 bases from J, with 12 bases in between. Germline V CDR1 and CDR2: LGHNA, YNFKEQ. This CDR3 is 14 amino acids long. Here the CDR3 DNA reads TGTGCCAGCAGCCAAGATCGTGGGGCCAGTGAGCAGTTCTTC. Translation: CASSQDRGASEQFF.

This clonotype was observed many times. The V gene is TRBV5-1, the J gene TRBJ2-7; D possibly corresponds to TRBD1 (5 bases). The V end was cut by 8 bases, the J end by 1 base, with 7 bases between. The CDR3 loop spans 11 amino acids. Germline assignment: CDR1 SGHRS and CDR2 YFSETQ. DNA of the CDR3: TGCGCCAGGCCAGGGTCCTACGAGCAGTACTTC. Amino acids: CARPGSYEQYF.

This clonotype was detected ten times or more. This rearrangement joins TRBV29-1 to TRBJ1-5; TRBD1 might be the D (5 bases). With 6 bases removed from V and 12 bases from J, the gap between germline ends came to 18 bases. The V gene's germline CDR1 is SQVTM and CDR2 ANQGSEA. This CDR3 spans 12 amino acids. In DNA, the CDR3 is TGCAGCGTAGAAACCAACGGCCAGGGCCAGCATTTT. It yields the protein CSVETNGQGQHF.

This clonotype has ten or more counts. CDR3: CASSYSPTGGIYNEQFF. CDR3 bases: TGTGCCAGCAGTTACTCCCCCACAGGGGGCATCTACAATGAGCAGTTCTTC. This sequence joins TRBV6-2 or TRBV6-3 and TRBJ2-1; 9 nucleotides align to TRBD1. Germline V gene data show CDR1 as MNHEY and CDR2 as SVGEGT. The CDR3 covers 17 residues. With V trimmed by 0 bases and J by 3 bases, 6 bases remained unmatched.